This T cell receptor (beta chain) was documented in a study of blood T cell repertoires in COVID-19. In the original processing: By means of reference gene primer amplification, nucleated cell counts were estimated. Sequencing was performed with immunoSEQ multiplex PCR; in TCRdb, only in-frame clones are kept and a portion is missing. That table gives V, J and clone size, and the DNA gave D and trimming. This table holds 94,000 or so clones, around 80% found once. Trimming removed 4 bases at V and 7 bases at J, with 17 bases between. Per the germline V gene, CDR1 is SGHRS and CDR2 is YFSETQ. The CDR3 totals 14 residues.

The J gene is TRBJ1-2, the V gene TRBV5-1; the D gene is possibly TRBD1 (6 bases). This receptor was obtained from a man aged 55 to 70 with acute or convalescent COVID-19. Sequenced: peripheral blood. CDR3 sequence: CASSPVGAAGGYTF. Here the CDR3 DNA reads TGCGCCAGCAGCCCGGTGGGGGCCGCAGGTGGCTACACCTTC.